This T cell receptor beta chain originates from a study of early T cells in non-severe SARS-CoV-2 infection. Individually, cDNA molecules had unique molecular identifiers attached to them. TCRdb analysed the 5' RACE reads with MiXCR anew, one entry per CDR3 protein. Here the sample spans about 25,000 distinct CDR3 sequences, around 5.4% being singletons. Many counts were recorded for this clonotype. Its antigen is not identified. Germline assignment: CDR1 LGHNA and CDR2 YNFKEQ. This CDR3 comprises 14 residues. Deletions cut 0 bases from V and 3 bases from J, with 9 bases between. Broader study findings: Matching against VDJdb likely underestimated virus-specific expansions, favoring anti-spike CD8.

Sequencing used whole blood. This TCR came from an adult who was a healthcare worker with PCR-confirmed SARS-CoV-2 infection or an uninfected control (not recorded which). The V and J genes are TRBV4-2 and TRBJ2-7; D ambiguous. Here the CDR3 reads CASSQEGQVYEQYF. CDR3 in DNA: TGTGCCAGCAGCCAAGAAGGGCAGGTCTACGAGCAGTACTTC.